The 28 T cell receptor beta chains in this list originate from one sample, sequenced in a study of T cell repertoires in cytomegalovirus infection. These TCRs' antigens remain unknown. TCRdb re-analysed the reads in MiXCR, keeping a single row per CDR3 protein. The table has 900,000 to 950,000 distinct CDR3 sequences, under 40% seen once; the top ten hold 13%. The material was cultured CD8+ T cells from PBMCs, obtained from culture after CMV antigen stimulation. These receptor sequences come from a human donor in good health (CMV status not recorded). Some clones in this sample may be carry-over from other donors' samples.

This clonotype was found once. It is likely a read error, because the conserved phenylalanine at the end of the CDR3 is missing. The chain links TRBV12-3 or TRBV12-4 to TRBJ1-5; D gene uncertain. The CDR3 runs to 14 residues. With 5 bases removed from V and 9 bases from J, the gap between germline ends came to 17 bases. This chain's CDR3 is CASSHDGGMRPQHL. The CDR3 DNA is TGTGCCAGCAGTCACGACGGTGGCATGAGGCCCCAGCATTTA.

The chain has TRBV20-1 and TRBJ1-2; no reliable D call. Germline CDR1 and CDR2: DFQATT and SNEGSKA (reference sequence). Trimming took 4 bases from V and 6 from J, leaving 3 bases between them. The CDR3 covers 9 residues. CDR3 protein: CSAMDGYTF. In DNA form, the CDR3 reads TGCAGTGCTATGGATGGCTACACCTTC.

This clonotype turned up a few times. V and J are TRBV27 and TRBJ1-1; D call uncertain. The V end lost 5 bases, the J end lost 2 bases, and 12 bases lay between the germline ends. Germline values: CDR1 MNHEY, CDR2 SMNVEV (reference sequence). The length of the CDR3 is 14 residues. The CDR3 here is CASSRSSPNTEAFF. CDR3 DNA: TGTGCCAGCAGTCGCTCATCCCCCAACACTGAAGCTTTCTTT.

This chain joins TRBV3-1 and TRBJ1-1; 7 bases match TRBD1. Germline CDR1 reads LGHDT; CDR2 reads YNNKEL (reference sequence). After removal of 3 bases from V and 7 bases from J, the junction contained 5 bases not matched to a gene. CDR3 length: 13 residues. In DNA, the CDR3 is TGTGCCAGCAGCCACCGAGGGACAGTTGAAGCTTTCTTT. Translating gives CASSHRGTVEAFF.

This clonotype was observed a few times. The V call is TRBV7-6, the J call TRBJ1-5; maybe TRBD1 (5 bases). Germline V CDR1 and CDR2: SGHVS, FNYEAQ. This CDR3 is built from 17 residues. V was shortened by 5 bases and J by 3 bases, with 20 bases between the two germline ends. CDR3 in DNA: TGTGCCAGCAGCGCCTACGAACCAGGACAAGTCAATCAGCCCCAGCATTTT. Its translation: CASSAYEPGQVNQPQHF.

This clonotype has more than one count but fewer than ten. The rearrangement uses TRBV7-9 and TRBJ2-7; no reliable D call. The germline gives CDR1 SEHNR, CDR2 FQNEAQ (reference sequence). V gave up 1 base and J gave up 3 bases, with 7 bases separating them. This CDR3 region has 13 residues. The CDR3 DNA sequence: TGTGCCAGCAGCTTAGGATCACACTACGAGCAGTACTTC. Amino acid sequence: CASSLGSHYEQYF.

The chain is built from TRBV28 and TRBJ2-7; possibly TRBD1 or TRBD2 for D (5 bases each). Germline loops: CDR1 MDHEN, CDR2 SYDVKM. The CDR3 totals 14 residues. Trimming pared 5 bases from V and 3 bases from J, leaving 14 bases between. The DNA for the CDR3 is TGTGCCAGCAGTGAACGGGGCCCCCGCTACGAGCAGTACGTC. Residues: CASSERGPRYEQYV.

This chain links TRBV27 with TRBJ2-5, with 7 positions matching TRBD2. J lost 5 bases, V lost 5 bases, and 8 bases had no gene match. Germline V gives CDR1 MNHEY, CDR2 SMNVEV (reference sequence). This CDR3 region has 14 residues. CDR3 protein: CASSPGSAGETQYF. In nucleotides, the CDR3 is TGTGCCAGCAGTCCTGGCTCAGCGGGGGAGACCCAGTACTTC.

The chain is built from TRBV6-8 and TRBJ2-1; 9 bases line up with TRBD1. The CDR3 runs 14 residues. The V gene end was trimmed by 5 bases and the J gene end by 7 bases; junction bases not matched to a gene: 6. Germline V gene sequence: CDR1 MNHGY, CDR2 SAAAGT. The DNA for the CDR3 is TGTGCCAGCAGTGGACAGGGGCGATTGAATGAGCAGTTCTTC. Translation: CASSGQGRLNEQFF.

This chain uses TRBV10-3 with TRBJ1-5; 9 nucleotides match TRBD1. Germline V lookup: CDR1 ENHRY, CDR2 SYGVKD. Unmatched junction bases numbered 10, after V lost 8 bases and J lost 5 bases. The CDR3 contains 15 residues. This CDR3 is CAISNPGQGDQPQHF. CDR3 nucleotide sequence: TGTGCCATCTCGAACCCGGGACAGGGCGATCAGCCCCAGCATTTT.

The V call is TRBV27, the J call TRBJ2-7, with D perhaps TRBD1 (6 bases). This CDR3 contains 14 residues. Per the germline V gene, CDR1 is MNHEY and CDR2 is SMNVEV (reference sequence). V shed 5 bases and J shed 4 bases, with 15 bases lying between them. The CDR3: CASSQGSGSYEQYF. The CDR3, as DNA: TGTGCCAGCAGTCAGGGGTCAGGCTCGTACGAGCAGTACTTC.

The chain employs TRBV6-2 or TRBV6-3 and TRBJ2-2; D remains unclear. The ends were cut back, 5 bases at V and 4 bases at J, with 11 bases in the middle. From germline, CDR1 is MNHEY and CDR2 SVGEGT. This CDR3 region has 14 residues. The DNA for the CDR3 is TGTGCCAGCAGTCCCTGGTTGGGCACCGGGGAGCTGTTTTTT. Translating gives CASSPWLGTGELFF.

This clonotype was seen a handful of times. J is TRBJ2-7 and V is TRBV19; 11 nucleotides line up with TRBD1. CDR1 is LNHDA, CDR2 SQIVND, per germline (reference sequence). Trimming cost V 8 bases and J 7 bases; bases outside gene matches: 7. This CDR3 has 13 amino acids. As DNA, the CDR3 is TGTGCCAGTCGAAGCCGGGACAGGGGGGAGCAGTACTTC. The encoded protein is CASRSRDRGEQYF.

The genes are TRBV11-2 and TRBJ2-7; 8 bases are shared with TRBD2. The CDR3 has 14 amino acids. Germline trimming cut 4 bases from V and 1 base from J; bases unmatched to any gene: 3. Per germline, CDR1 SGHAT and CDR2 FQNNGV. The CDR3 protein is CASSSSSGSYEQYF. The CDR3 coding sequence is TGTGCCAGCAGCTCCTCTAGCGGGTCCTACGAGCAGTACTTC.

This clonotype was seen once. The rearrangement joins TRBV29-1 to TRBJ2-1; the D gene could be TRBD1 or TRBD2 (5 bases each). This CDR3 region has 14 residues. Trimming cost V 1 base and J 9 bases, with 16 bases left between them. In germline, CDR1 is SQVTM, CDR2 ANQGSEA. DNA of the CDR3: TGCAGCGTTGAAGGGGACCTAATCCCTCCTGAGCAGTTCTTC. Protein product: CSVEGDLIPPEQFF.

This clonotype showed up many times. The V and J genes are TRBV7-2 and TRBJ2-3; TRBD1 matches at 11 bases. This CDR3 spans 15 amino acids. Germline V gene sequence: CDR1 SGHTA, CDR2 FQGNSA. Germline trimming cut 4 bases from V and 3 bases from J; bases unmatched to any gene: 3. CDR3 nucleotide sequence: TGTGCCAGCAGCTCCGGGACAGGGGGAACAGATACGCAGTATTTT. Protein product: CASSSGTGGTDTQYF.

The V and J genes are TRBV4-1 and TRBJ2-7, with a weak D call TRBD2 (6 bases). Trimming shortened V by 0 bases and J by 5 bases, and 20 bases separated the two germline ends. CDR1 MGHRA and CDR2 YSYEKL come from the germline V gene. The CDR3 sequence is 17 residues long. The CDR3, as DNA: TGCGCCAGCAGCCAAGATCCGATGGAGGGTTTAGAGAACGAGCAGTACTTC. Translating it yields CASSQDPMEGLENEQYF.

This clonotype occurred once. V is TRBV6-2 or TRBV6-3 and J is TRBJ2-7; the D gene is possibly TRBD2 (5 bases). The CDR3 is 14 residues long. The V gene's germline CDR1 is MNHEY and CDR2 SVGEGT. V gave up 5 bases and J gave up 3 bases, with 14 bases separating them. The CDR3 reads CASSGIRTGYEQYV. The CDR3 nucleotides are TGTGCCAGCAGTGGCATTCGGACTGGCTACGAGCAGTACGTC.

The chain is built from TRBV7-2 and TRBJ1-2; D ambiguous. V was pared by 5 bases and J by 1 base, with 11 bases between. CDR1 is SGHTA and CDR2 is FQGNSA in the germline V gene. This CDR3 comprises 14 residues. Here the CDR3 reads CASSPIGSNYGYTF. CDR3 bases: TGTGCCAGCAGCCCCATCGGAAGTAACTATGGCTACACCTTC.

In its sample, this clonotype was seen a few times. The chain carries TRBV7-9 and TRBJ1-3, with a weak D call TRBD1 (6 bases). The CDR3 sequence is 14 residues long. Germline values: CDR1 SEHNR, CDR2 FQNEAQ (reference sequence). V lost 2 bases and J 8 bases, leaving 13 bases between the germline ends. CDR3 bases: TGTGCCAGCAGCTTATCAACAGGGAGAGACACCATATATTTT. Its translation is CASSLSTGRDTIYF.

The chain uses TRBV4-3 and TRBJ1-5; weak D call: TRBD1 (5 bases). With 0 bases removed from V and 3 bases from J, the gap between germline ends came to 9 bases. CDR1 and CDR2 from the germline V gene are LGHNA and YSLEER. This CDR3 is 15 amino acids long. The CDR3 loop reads CASSQDWGYNQPQHF. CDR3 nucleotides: TGCGCCAGCAGCCAAGATTGGGGGTACAATCAGCCCCAGCATTTT.

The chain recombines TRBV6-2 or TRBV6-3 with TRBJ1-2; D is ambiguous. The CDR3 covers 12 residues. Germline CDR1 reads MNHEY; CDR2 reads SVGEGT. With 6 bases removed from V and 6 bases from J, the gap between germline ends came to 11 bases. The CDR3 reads CASSRPEDGYTF. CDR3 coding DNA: TGTGCCAGCAGCCGGCCCGAGGATGGCTACACCTTC.

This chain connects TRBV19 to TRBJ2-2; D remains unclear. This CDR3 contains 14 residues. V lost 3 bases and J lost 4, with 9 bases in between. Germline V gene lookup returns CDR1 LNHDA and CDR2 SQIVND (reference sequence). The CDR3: CASSMFGSTGELFF. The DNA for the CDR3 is TGTGCCAGTAGTATGTTTGGCTCCACCGGGGAGCTGTTTTTT.

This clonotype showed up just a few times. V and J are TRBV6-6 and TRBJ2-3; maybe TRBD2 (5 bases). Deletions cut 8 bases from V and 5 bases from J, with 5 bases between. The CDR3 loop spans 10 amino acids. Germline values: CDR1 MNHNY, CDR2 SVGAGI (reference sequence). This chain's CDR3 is CASEGDTQYF. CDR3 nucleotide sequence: TGTGCCAGCGAGGGAGATACGCAGTATTTT.

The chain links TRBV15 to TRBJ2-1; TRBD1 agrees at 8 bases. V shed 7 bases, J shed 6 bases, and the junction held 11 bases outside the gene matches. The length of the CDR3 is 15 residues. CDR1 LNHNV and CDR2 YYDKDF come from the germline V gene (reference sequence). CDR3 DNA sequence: TGTGCCACCACCCTACCAGGGGGCCGGGGCAATGAGCAGTTCTTC. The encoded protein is CATTLPGGRGNEQFF.

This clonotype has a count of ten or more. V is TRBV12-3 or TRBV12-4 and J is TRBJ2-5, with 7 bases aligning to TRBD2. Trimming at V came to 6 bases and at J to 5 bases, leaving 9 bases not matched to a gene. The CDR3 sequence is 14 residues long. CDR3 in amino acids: CASRLSGVEETQYF. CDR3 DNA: TGTGCCAGCAGGCTGAGCGGGGTGGAGGAGACCCAGTACTTC.

CDR3 loop: CASRDQGEGTEAFF. The CDR3 nucleotides are TGTGCCAGCAGGGACCAGGGGGAAGGCACTGAAGCTTTCTTT. The chain has TRBV6-1 and TRBJ1-1; 7 nucleotides align to TRBD1. Looked up from germline, CDR1 is MNHNS and CDR2 is SASEGT. This CDR3 is built from 14 residues. V dropped 6 bases and J dropped 4; count of bases not matched to a gene: 8.

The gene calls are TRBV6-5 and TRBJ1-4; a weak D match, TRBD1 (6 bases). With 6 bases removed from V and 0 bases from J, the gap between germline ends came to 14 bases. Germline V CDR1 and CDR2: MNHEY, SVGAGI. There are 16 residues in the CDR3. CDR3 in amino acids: CASSPTSGATNEKLFF. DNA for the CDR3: TGTGCCAGCAGCCCCACTTCAGGGGCAACTAATGAAAAACTGTTTTTT.